This TCR beta chain was identified in a study of T cell responses to AZD1222 COVID-19 vaccine. Study conclusions and caveats: Spike-specific TCR breadth and depth were elevated following two AZD1222 doses. The study sampled repertoires only after the peak T cell response.

A note on this clone: Its antigen is unidentified.

The germline gives CDR1 MNHEY, CDR2 SVGAGI. V trimming: 6 bases; J trimming: 7 bases; junction bases outside the gene matches: 4. CDR3 length: 14 residues. Sequencing was performed with immunoSEQ multiplex PCR; in TCRdb, only in-frame clones are kept and a portion is missing. The sample yields 100,000 to 150,000 clones, approximately 85% seen once. The material was peripheral blood, obtained on day 0 of AZD1222 vaccination. The TCR comes from an adult in good health. The rearrangement links TRBV6-5 to TRBJ2-3, with TRBD2 identical over 13 bases. CDR3 nucleotide sequence: TGTGCCAGCAGAGGACTAGCGGGAGTATATACGCAGTATTTT. Translating gives CASRGLAGVYTQYF.